Following are 29 T cell receptor beta chains from one sample sequenced in a study of cytomegalovirus exposure and HLA in healthy donors. The PCR contained 60 Vbeta and 13 Jbeta primers. Profiled with immunoSEQ multiplex PCR; TCRdb holds only in-frame clones, not every one. The sample includes roughly 250,000 clones, around 80% of them seen just once. What was sequenced was PBMCs. The receptors were sampled from a girl aged 2 to 10 in good health and CMV-seronegative.

The chain combines TRBV7-3 with TRBJ2-1, with 11 bases that match TRBD2. Trimming removed 4 bases from V and 10 bases from J; junction bases left unmatched: 18. CDR3 length equals 18 residues. CDR1 and CDR2 from the germline V gene are SGHTA and FQGTGA. CDR3 coding DNA: TGTGCCAGCAGCTCGCCCGCGAAACTAGCGGGAGTTTTGGCGGAGCAGTTCTTC. This gives the protein CASSSPAKLAGVLAEQFF.

The chain uses TRBV4-1 and TRBJ1-4; the D gene is possibly TRBD1 (6 bases). V was shortened by 2 bases and J by 6 bases, with 16 bases between the two germline ends. The CDR3 covers 16 residues. Germline V gene data show CDR1 as MGHRA and CDR2 as YSYEKL. For the CDR3, the DNA is TGCGCCAGCAGCCAATCCACTCAGGGGAGTTATGAAAAACTGTTTTTT. This encodes CASSQSTQGSYEKLFF.

This clone showed up just once. The V and J genes are TRBV5-4 and TRBJ2-1; 8 nucleotides match TRBD1. Trimming cost V 6 bases and J 5 bases; bases outside gene matches: 7. Germline CDR1 reads SGHNT; CDR2 reads YYREEE (reference sequence). The CDR3 is 14 amino acids. CDR3 protein: CASMTGALNNEQFF. CDR3 bases: TGTGCCAGCATGACAGGGGCCCTTAACAATGAGCAGTTCTTC.

This clone was seen a single time. V and J are TRBV18 and TRBJ2-7; 12 nucleotides align to TRBD1. The CDR3 consists of 14 residues. Trimming took 3 bases from V and 7 from J; bases not matched to a gene: 4. From germline, CDR1 is KGHSH and CDR2 LQKENI. The CDR3, as DNA: TGTGCCAGCTCACCGGGGACAGGGGGCGCAGAGCAGTACTTC. It translates to CASSPGTGGAEQYF.

CDR3 coding DNA: TGTGCCAGCAGCCTTAACGGGGGGAACAATGAGCAGTTCTTC. It is translated as CASSLNGGNNEQFF. This chain links TRBV7-9 with TRBJ2-1; 7 bases match TRBD2. This CDR3 spans 14 amino acids. Germline CDR1 SEHNR, CDR2 FQNEAQ (reference sequence). Trimming cost V 5 bases and J 5 bases; bases outside gene matches: 6.

The chain carries TRBV6-6 and TRBJ1-5; 9 nucleotides line up with TRBD1. The CDR3 sequence is 15 residues long. Germline V gene sequence: CDR1 MNHNY, CDR2 SVGAGI (reference sequence). Trimming took 0 bases from V and 4 from J; bases not matched to a gene: 1. The chain's CDR3 is CASSYSDRGNQPQHF. CDR3 DNA sequence: TGTGCCAGCAGTTACTCGGACAGGGGTAATCAGCCCCAGCATTTT.

This chain uses TRBV9 with TRBJ2-1; weak D call: TRBD1 (6 bases). V was trimmed by 3 bases and J by 7 bases, leaving 14 bases between them. Germline V gene sequence: CDR1 SGDLS, CDR2 YYNGEE. The CDR3 spans 14 residues. The CDR3 nucleotides are TGTGCCAGCAGCGGGAGCACAGGGACGAATGAGCAGTTCTTC. Translation: CASSGSTGTNEQFF.

The chain employs TRBV28 and TRBJ2-3, with D possibly being TRBD2 (5 bases). This CDR3 spans 13 amino acids. CDR1 and CDR2 from the germline V gene are MDHEN and SYDVKM. Trimming stripped 2 bases from V and 6 bases from J, with 9 bases between. The CDR3 loop reads CASSLAGPDTQYF. In DNA form, the CDR3 reads TGTGCCAGCAGTTTAGCGGGTCCCGATACGCAGTATTTT.

The chain links TRBV9 to TRBJ1-2; TRBD1 matches at 8 bases. J lost 7 bases, V lost 6 bases, and 5 bases had no gene match. The V gene's germline CDR1 is SGDLS and CDR2 YYNGEE. The CDR3 extends over 12 amino acids. In DNA form, the CDR3 reads TGTGCCAGCACGGGACAGGACCCTGGCTACACCTTC. This sequence encodes CASTGQDPGYTF.

The V gene is TRBV6-1, the J gene TRBJ2-3; D may be TRBD2 (5 bases). Trimming pared 0 bases from V and 4 bases from J, leaving 14 bases between. There are 16 residues in the CDR3. Germline V gives CDR1 MNHNS, CDR2 SASEGT. CDR3 nucleotide sequence: TGTGCCAGCAGTGAAGCATGGACTTCCGGGTCAGATACGCAGTATTTT. Encoded protein: CASSEAWTSGSDTQYF.

This clone was detected once. V gene TRBV27 combines with J gene TRBJ2-7, with D tentatively TRBD2 (6 bases). The length of the CDR3 is 14 residues. The germline V gene has CDR1 MNHEY and CDR2 SMNVEV (reference sequence). V lost 8 bases and J 3 bases, leaving 17 bases between the germline ends. This chain's CDR3 is CASGDIGRSYEQYF. As DNA, the CDR3 is TGTGCCAGCGGAGATATAGGGAGGAGCTACGAGCAGTACTTC.

This chain links TRBV5-1 with TRBJ1-1, with D possibly being TRBD1 (5 bases). The CDR3 sequence is 15 residues long. In germline, CDR1 is SGHRS, CDR2 YFSETQ. V was clipped by 1 base and J by 1 base, with 11 bases between them. The CDR3 is CASSLWAGSNTEAFF. The CDR3 bases are TGCGCCAGCAGCTTGTGGGCAGGGTCGAACACTGAAGCTTTCTTT.

CDR3 sequence (DNA): TGTGCCAGCAGCCCCTCGGTGGGCTTAGTCGGAGATACGCAGTATTTT. This translates into CASSPSVGLVGDTQYF. J is TRBJ2-3 and V is TRBV14; D not certain. Germline values: CDR1 SGHDN, CDR2 FVKESK. The V end was cut by 4 bases, the J end by 5 bases, with 19 bases between. The CDR3 runs to 16 residues.

The V call is TRBV6-1, the J call TRBJ2-1; 7 positions match TRBD2. V shed 9 bases, J shed 4 bases, and the junction held 6 bases outside the gene matches. The CDR3 has 13 residues. Germline CDR1 and CDR2: MNHNS and SASEGT. The CDR3 coding sequence is TGTGCCAGTCGACTAGCCTCTTACAATGAGCAGTTCTTC. As protein: CASRLASYNEQFF.

The DNA for the CDR3 is TGTGCCAGCAGTTTCTTATCTGGGGCCAACGTCCTGACTTTC. It translates to CASSFLSGANVLTF. V gene TRBV27 combines with J gene TRBJ2-6; D not resolved. Trimming removed 3 bases from V and 1 base from J, with 4 bases in between. The CDR3 has 14 residues. Germline loops: CDR1 MNHEY, CDR2 SMNVEV (reference sequence).

V and J are TRBV7-8 and TRBJ2-7; D is possibly TRBD2 (6 bases). CDR3 length: 14 amino acids. CDR1 and CDR2 (germline): SGHVS, FQNEAQ. V lost 3 bases, J lost 4 bases, and 13 bases lay in between. The CDR3 bases are TGTGCCAGCAGCTTGGGTTTCGCGGGATACGAGCAGTACTTC. Residues: CASSLGFAGYEQYF.

The chain joins TRBV7-9 to TRBJ1-1; D might be TRBD1 (5 bases). Per germline, CDR1 SEHNR and CDR2 FQNEAQ (reference sequence). The CDR3 runs to 15 residues. The ends were cut back, 5 bases at V and 4 bases at J, with 17 bases in the middle. The CDR3 protein is CASSPKPTGITEAFF. The CDR3 DNA reads as TGTGCCAGCAGCCCGAAACCAACAGGAATCACTGAAGCTTTCTTT.

The chain recombines TRBV28 with TRBJ1-1; TRBD1 matches 7 bases. Germline loops: CDR1 MDHEN, CDR2 SYDVKM. The CDR3 is 15 amino acids. The ends lost 0 bases at V and 0 bases at J; junction bases unmatched: 1. CDR3 bases: TGTGCCAGCAGTTTATGGACAGGGATGAACACTGAAGCTTTCTTT. This sequence encodes CASSLWTGMNTEAFF. The full variable domain, with the rest looked up from reference TRBV28 and TRBJ1-1, is DVKVTQSSRYLVKRTGEKVFLECVQDMDHENMFWYRQDPGLGLRLIYFSYDVKMKEKGDIPEGYSVSREKKERFSLILESASTNQTSMYLCASSLWTGMNTEAFFGQGTRLTVV.

The table lists this clone with a few counts. The chain uses TRBV11-2 and TRBJ2-7, with 11 bases lining up with TRBD2. CDR3 length equals 17 residues. Per the germline V gene, CDR1 is SGHAT and CDR2 is FQNNGV. The ends lost 0 bases at V and 3 bases at J; junction bases unmatched: 7. CDR3 loop: CASSLDRPGTSGYEQYF. The CDR3, as DNA: TGTGCCAGCAGCTTAGATCGCCCCGGGACTAGCGGCTACGAGCAGTACTTC.

This rearrangement joins TRBV18 to TRBJ2-7; 8 positions match TRBD2. V trimming: 1 base; J trimming: 6 bases; junction bases outside the gene matches: 5. The CDR3 sequence is 14 residues long. CDR1 and CDR2 (germline): KGHSH, LQKENI. The CDR3: CASSPRYSGIEQYF. CDR3 DNA: TGTGCCAGCTCACCACGATATAGCGGGATCGAGCAGTACTTC.

The chain's CDR3 is CASSVLGVATGELFF. The CDR3 DNA reads TGTGCCAGCAGCGTCCTAGGAGTGGCGACCGGGGAGCTGTTTTTT. The rearrangement joins TRBV11-2 to TRBJ2-2; D not certain. Trimming took 5 bases from V and 5 from J, leaving 15 bases between them. The germline CDR1 and CDR2 sequences are SGHAT and FQNNGV. The CDR3 extends over 15 amino acids.

This rearrangement joins TRBV10-1 to TRBJ1-6; D is undetermined. Germline V gives CDR1 WNHNN, CDR2 SYGVQD (reference sequence). The CDR3 loop spans 15 amino acids. Trimming took 2 bases from V and 7 from J, leaving 12 bases between them. CDR3 loop: CASSEPQTINSPLHF. The CDR3 coding sequence is TGCGCCAGCAGTGAGCCCCAGACAATAAATTCACCCCTCCACTTT.

The chain links TRBV27 to TRBJ1-5, with 7 bases that match TRBD1. The CDR3 sequence is 15 residues long. The germline V gene encodes CDR1 MNHEY and CDR2 SMNVEV (reference sequence). V was clipped by 6 bases and J by 0 bases; unmatched bases: 5. CDR3 residues: CASRGGQHSNQPQHF. Here the CDR3 DNA reads TGTGCCAGCAGGGGGGGACAGCATAGCAATCAGCCCCAGCATTTT.

The chain recombines TRBV9 with TRBJ2-7; 9 nucleotides line up with TRBD1. This CDR3 is 14 amino acids long. CDR1 is SGDLS and CDR2 is YYNGEE in the germline V gene. V lost 0 bases, J lost 6 bases, and 4 bases stayed unmatched. As DNA, the CDR3 is TGTGCCAGCAGCGTAGAGTGGACAGGGGCCGAGCAGTACTTC. As protein: CASSVEWTGAEQYF.

This clone has only one observation. V usage is TRBV13 and J usage is TRBJ2-1; maybe TRBD1 (6 bases). The CDR3 has 13 residues. Trimming removed 4 bases from V and 9 bases from J, with 13 bases in between. The V gene's germline CDR1 is PRHDT and CDR2 FYEKMQ (reference sequence). For the CDR3, the DNA is TGTGCCAGCAGCTCCCTCAGGGGTGCTGAGCAGTTCTTC. This translates into CASSSLRGAEQFF.

This clone has a handful of counts. V usage is TRBV19 and J usage is TRBJ2-7; D unresolved. The CDR3 contains 13 residues. Germline values: CDR1 LNHDA, CDR2 SQIVND (reference sequence). Between the trimmed V and J ends, which lost 0 bases and 4 bases, there was a span of 7 bases. CDR3 sequence: CASSIELAYEQYF. The CDR3 nucleotides read TGTGCCAGTAGTATAGAGTTGGCTTACGAGCAGTACTTC.

V usage is TRBV7-2 and J usage is TRBJ1-2; D possibly corresponds to TRBD1 (6 bases). Trimming took 5 bases from V and 0 from J, leaving 10 bases between them. This CDR3 comprises 14 residues. From germline, CDR1 is SGHTA and CDR2 FQGNSA. CDR3 region: CASSEQGTNYGYTF. The CDR3 nucleotides are TGTGCCAGCAGCGAACAGGGTACTAACTATGGCTACACCTTC.

The genes are TRBV28 and TRBJ2-1, with 11 bases that match TRBD2. The CDR3 covers 14 residues. V was clipped by 2 bases and J by 7 bases; unmatched bases: 1. The germline V gene has CDR1 MDHEN and CDR2 SYDVKM. CDR3 in amino acids: CASSLRLAGNEQFF. The CDR3 coding sequence is TGTGCCAGCAGTTTAAGACTAGCGGGGAATGAGCAGTTCTTC.

The chain employs TRBV5-1 and TRBJ1-2, with TRBD1 matching 7 bases. CDR1 and CDR2 (germline): SGHRS, YFSETQ. CDR3 length equals 13 residues. V was pared by 7 bases and J by 4 bases, with 7 bases of the junction left unmatched. CDR3 bases: TGCGCCAGCGGGATTGGGGACAGCTATGGCTACACCTTC. It specifies CASGIGDSYGYTF.